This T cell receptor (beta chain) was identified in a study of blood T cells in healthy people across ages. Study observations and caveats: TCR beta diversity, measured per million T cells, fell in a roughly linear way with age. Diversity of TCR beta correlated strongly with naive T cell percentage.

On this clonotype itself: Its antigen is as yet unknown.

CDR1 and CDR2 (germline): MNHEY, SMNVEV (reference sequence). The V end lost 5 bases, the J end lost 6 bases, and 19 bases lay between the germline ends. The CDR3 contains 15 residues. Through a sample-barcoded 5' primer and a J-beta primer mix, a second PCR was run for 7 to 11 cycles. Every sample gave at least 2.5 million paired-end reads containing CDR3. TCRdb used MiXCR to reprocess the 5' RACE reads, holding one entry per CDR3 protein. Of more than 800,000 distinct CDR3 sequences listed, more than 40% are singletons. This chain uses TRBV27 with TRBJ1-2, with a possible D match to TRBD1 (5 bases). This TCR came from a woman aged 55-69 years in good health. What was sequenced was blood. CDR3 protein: CASSRPGARLHGYTF. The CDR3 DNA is TGTGCCAGCAGTAGACCCGGGGCACGGCTCCATGGCTACACCTTC.